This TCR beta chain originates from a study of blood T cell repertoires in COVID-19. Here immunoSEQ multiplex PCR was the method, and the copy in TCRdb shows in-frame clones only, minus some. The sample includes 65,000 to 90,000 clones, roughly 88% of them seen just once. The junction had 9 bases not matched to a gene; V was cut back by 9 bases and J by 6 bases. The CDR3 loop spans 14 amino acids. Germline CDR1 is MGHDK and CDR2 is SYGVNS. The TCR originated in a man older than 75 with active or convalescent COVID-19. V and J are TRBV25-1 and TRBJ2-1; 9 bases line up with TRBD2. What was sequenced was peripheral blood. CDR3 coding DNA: TGTGCCAGTACAACAGCGGGAGGTGTCAATGAGCAGTTCTTC. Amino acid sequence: CASTTAGGVNEQFF.